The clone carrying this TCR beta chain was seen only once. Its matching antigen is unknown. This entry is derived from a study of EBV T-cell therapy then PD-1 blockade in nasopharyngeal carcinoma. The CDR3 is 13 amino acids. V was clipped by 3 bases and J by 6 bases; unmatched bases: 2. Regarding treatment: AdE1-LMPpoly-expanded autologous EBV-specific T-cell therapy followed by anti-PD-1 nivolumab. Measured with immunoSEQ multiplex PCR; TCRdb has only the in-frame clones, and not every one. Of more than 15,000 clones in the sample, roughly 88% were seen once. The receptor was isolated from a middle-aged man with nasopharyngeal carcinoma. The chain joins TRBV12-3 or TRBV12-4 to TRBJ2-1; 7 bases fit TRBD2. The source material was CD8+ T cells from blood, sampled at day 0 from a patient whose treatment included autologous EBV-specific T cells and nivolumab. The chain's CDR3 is CASSFGGVNEQFF. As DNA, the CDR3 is TGTGCCAGCAGTTTTGGGGGGGTCAATGAGCAGTTCTTC.